What follows are 18 T cell receptor beta chains derived from one specimen sequenced in a study of long-term antiretroviral therapy in people with HIV (dated 2022 in TCRdb). The immunoSEQ hsTCRB v3.0 assay was used at survey level resolution to sequence the TRB variable region. TCRdb re-hosts the immuneACCESS table, in-frame sequences only. Its copies lack some clones; in the studies checked, an unresolved V gene accounts for under half of them, and the cause for the rest is not known. Present in this sample are 30,000 to 35,000 clones, roughly 74% of which were seen just once. The top ten hold around 3% of the sample. This material consisted of unsorted PBMCs, taken 3 years after starting antiretroviral therapy. The receptor set was obtained from a man in his fifties or sixties with HIV.

The gene calls are TRBV5-1 and TRBJ2-7; 9 nucleotides agree with TRBD1. The V and J ends lost 4 bases and 0 bases, in that order; junction bases with no gene match: 5. The CDR3 length is 15 residues. Germline V gene lookup returns CDR1 SGHRS and CDR2 YFSETQ. CDR3 residues: CASSLSGQGSYEQYF. CDR3 in DNA: TGCGCCAGCAGCCTATCGGGACAGGGCTCCTACGAGCAGTACTTC. Based on the CDR3 plus reference TRBV5-1 and TRBJ2-7, the full variable domain is KAGVTQTPRYLIKTRGQQVTLSCSPISGHRSVSWYQQTPGQGLQFLFEYFSETQRNKGNFPGRFSGRQFSNSRSEMNVSTLELGDSALYLCASSLSGQGSYEQYFGPGTRLTVT.

The CDR3 sequence is CASSQVGGRIQQETQYF. The CDR3 nucleotides read TGTGCCAGCAGCCAAGTGGGCGGGAGGATCCAGCAAGAGACCCAGTACTTC. The rearrangement joins TRBV14 to TRBJ2-5, with 8 nucleotides matching TRBD2. V was pared by 1 base and J by 2 bases, with 9 bases of the junction left unmatched. The germline CDR1 and CDR2 sequences are SGHDN and FVKESK. The CDR3 loop spans 17 amino acids. Looking up the rest from reference TRBV14 and TRBJ2-5 gives the full variable domain: EAGVTQFPSHSVIEKGQTVTLRCDPISGHDNLYWYRRVMGKEIKFLLHFVKESKQDESGMPNNRFLAERTGGTYSTLKVQPAELEDSGVYFCASSQVGGRIQQETQYFGPGTRLLVL.

V usage is TRBV19 and J usage is TRBJ1-6; TRBD1 matches at 7 bases. This CDR3 is 15 amino acids long. CDR1 is LNHDA and CDR2 is SQIVND in the germline V gene (reference sequence). V shed 6 bases, J shed 10 bases, and the junction held 12 bases outside the gene matches. The CDR3 loop is CASREGAERFSPLHF. CDR3 bases: TGTGCCAGTAGGGAGGGGGCGGAACGATTCTCACCCCTCCACTTT. Full variable domain (rest looked up from reference TRBV19 and TRBJ1-6): DGGITQSPKYLFRKEGQNVTLSCEQNLNHDAMYWYRQDPGQGLRLIYYSQIVNDFQKGDIAEGYSVSREKKESFPLTVTSAQKNPTAFYLCASREGAERFSPLHFGNGTRLTVT.

V and J are TRBV28 and TRBJ2-7; 7 bases agree with TRBD1. V gave up 6 bases and J gave up 2 bases; unmatched junction bases: 4. CDR1 and CDR2 from the germline V gene are MDHEN and SYDVKM. The CDR3 extends over 13 amino acids. The CDR3 protein is CASRRDRTYEQYF. Written as DNA, the CDR3 is TGTGCCAGCAGGAGGGACAGAACCTACGAGCAGTACTTC. The entire variable domain, with the rest obtained from reference TRBV28 and TRBJ2-7, is as follows: DVKVTQSSRYLVKRTGEKVFLECVQDMDHENMFWYRQDPGLGLRLIYFSYDVKMKEKGDIPEGYSVSREKKERFSLILESASTNQTSMYLCASRRDRTYEQYFGPGTRLTVT.

In its sample, this clone was seen a few times. The rearrangement uses TRBV5-1 and TRBJ1-2; 7 nucleotides agree with TRBD1. Germline V gives CDR1 SGHRS, CDR2 YFSETQ. The CDR3 is 14 amino acids. V was clipped by 0 bases and J by 8 bases; unmatched bases: 7. CDR3 sequence reads: CASSLVGGDSGYTF. In DNA, the CDR3 is TGCGCCAGCAGCTTGGTAGGGGGCGATTCCGGCTACACCTTC.

V usage is TRBV5-6 and J usage is TRBJ1-2; TRBD1 matches 8 bases. CDR3 length equals 15 residues. V lost 0 bases to trimming and J lost 4 bases; unmatched junction nucleotides: 5. Germline assignment: CDR1 SGHDT and CDR2 YYEEEE. CDR3 DNA: TGTGCCAGCAGCTTGGGAACAGGGGGGGTCTATGGCTACACCTTC. Protein sequence: CASSLGTGGVYGYTF.

This sequence joins TRBV7-9 and TRBJ1-2; D is uncertain. The CDR3 is made up of 13 amino acids. Germline CDR1 SEHNR, CDR2 FQNEAQ (reference sequence). V was pared by 1 base and J by 6 bases, with 9 bases between. CDR3 residues: CASSLEYRHGYTF. The CDR3 DNA reads as TGTGCCAGCAGCTTAGAGTACCGCCATGGCTACACCTTC.

This chain uses TRBV5-1 with TRBJ2-3, with 8 bases that match TRBD1. The CDR3 contains 15 residues. Germline CDR1 and CDR2: SGHRS and YFSETQ. The ends lost 2 bases at V and 7 bases at J; junction bases unmatched: 9. Here the CDR3 DNA reads TGCGCCAGCAGCTTACAGGGGGAGCTTCTTAATACGCAGTATTTT. Its protein is CASSLQGELLNTQYF.

The chain joins TRBV6-1 to TRBJ2-3; D gene unclear. The CDR3 totals 13 residues. Deletions cut 2 bases from V and 5 bases from J, with 8 bases between. Per the germline V gene, CDR1 is MNHNS and CDR2 is SASEGT. In nucleotides, the CDR3 is TGTGCCAGCAGTGAAATCCAAAGAGATACGCAGTATTTT. This encodes CASSEIQRDTQYF.

The gene calls are TRBV6-5 and TRBJ1-1; 8 bases are shared with TRBD1. This CDR3 has 15 amino acids. Looked up from germline, CDR1 is MNHEY and CDR2 is SVGAGI. The V and J ends lost 6 bases and 6 bases, in that order; junction bases with no gene match: 12. As DNA, the CDR3 is TGTGCCAGCAGGCGTAGACAGGGGAAGACATCTGAAGCTTTCTTT. Amino acids: CASRRRQGKTSEAFF.

The chain joins TRBV29-1 to TRBJ2-5; 7 bases agree with TRBD2. From germline, CDR1 is SQVTM and CDR2 ANQGSEA. This CDR3 is built from 12 residues. J lost 2 bases, V lost 8 bases, and 5 bases had no gene match. The CDR3 loop is CSFVGGQETQYF. The CDR3 bases are TGCAGCTTCGTGGGGGGGCAAGAGACCCAGTACTTC.

This chain joins TRBV27 and TRBJ2-7; D is unclear. The germline CDR1 and CDR2 sequences are MNHEY and SMNVEV (reference sequence). The CDR3 covers 13 residues. The V end was cut by 9 bases, the J end by 6 bases, with 18 bases between. The CDR3 sequence is CARPLHALGEQYF. CDR3 coding DNA: TGTGCCAGGCCCCTACACGCACTCGGCGAGCAGTACTTC.

The chain links TRBV10-3 to TRBJ2-5; the D gene is possibly TRBD2 (6 bases). Deletions cut 3 bases from V and 1 base from J, with 9 bases between. This CDR3 is built from 14 residues. The germline gives CDR1 ENHRY, CDR2 SYGVKD. The CDR3 loop is CAISEGSGQETQYF. CDR3 sequence (DNA): TGTGCCATCAGTGAAGGTAGCGGCCAAGAGACCCAGTACTTC.

This clone came up a few times. The rearrangement joins TRBV4-2 to TRBJ2-1; 9 bases are shared with TRBD1. V shed 5 bases, J shed 8 bases, and the junction held 10 bases outside the gene matches. The CDR3 length is 15 residues. Germline V gene lookup returns CDR1 LGHNA and CDR2 YNFKEQ. The CDR3 DNA reads as TGTGCCAGCAGCATGGGACAGGGTGGGGGGGATGAGCAGTTCTTC. Its translation: CASSMGQGGGDEQFF.

This clone was found once. V gene TRBV4-3 combines with J gene TRBJ2-7; 7 bases are shared with TRBD2. The CDR3 consists of 16 residues. Germline loops: CDR1 LGHNA, CDR2 YSLEER. V shed 0 bases, J shed 1 base, and the junction held 6 bases outside the gene matches. CDR3 coding DNA: TGCGCCAGCAGCCAAGATCCGGGTAGCGGGTCCTACGAGCAGTACTTC. Translation: CASSQDPGSGSYEQYF.

Details on this clone: The same CDR3 arises from other DNA sequences in this sample as well. The chain uses TRBV9 and TRBJ2-7; TRBD1 agrees at 11 bases. Germline CDR1 is SGDLS and CDR2 is YYNGEE. Trimming at V came to 2 bases and at J to 4 bases, leaving 2 bases not matched to a gene. The CDR3 runs 14 residues. CDR3: CASSVGQGAYEQYF. DNA for the CDR3: TGTGCCAGCAGCGTCGGACAGGGGGCGTACGAGCAGTACTTC.

The rearrangement joins TRBV28 to TRBJ2-5, with a possible D match to TRBD1 (7 bases). Per germline, CDR1 MDHEN and CDR2 SYDVKM. The ends were cut back, 8 bases at V and 4 bases at J, with 17 bases in the middle. This CDR3 contains 14 residues. The CDR3 DNA reads as TGTGCCAGCTACAGGGGACTCGGCCCAGAGACCCAGTACTTC. Encoded protein: CASYRGLGPETQYF.

J is TRBJ2-5 and V is TRBV19, with TRBD2 matching over 12 bases. The germline V gene encodes CDR1 LNHDA and CDR2 SQIVND (reference sequence). J gave up 4 bases and V 6 bases, and 6 bases lay outside the gene matches. The CDR3 is 15 amino acids. The CDR3 sequence: CASSPSGRAGETQYF. The CDR3 DNA is TGTGCCAGTAGCCCTAGCGGGAGGGCAGGAGAGACCCAGTACTTC.